One sample yielded the 29 T cell receptor beta chains listed below, sequenced in a study of CD8 T cells in ankylosing spondylitis (TCRdb year 2017). Library prep was done by 5' RACE. Reads for this sample came from an Illumina HiSeq 2500. Using fastp trimming at Q25 and MiXCR clonotype assembly, TCRdb reanalyzed the public sequencing data and kept in-frame beta chains. One record per CDR3 amino acid sequence lists the most common genes and DNA. The sample records around 150,000 distinct CDR3 sequences, 9.5% to 13% of which are singletons. Roughly 28% of the sample belongs to the ten largest clones. Sequenced input: blood, either unsorted or a sorted T cell fraction (not recorded which). These receptors all come from a male donor with ankylosing spondylitis or in good health (not recorded which).

This clonotype turned up a few times. This sequence joins TRBV5-1 and TRBJ2-5; D is ambiguous. This CDR3 contains 13 residues. Looked up from germline, CDR1 is SGHRS and CDR2 is YFSETQ. V lost 2 bases, J lost 1 base, and 6 bases lay in between. The CDR3: CASSFPGQETQYF. DNA of the CDR3: TGCGCCAGCAGCTTCCCAGGCCAAGAGACCCAGTACTTC.

This clonotype showed up many times. This rearrangement joins TRBV11-2 to TRBJ2-2; the D gene could be TRBD1 or TRBD2 (6 bases each). V shed 5 bases and J shed 5 bases, with 15 bases lying between them. Germline CDR1 reads SGHAT; CDR2 reads FQNNGV. The CDR3 is made up of 15 amino acids. The CDR3 bases are TGTGCCAGCAGCCAGGGGCGGAGGGGGACCGGGGAGCTGTTTTTT. Protein sequence: CASSQGRRGTGELFF.

This chain connects TRBV29-1 to TRBJ2-2; 7 bases align to TRBD2. The CDR3 contains 13 residues. The ends lost 7 bases at V and 1 base at J; junction bases unmatched: 3. CDR1 SQVTM and CDR2 ANQGSEA come from the germline V gene. The CDR3 DNA reads as TGCAGCGCCTGGGGGGGGAACACCGGGGAGCTGTTTTTT. Protein product: CSAWGGNTGELFF.

This chain connects TRBV7-9 to TRBJ2-1, with TRBD2 identical over 9 bases. Trimming at V came to 5 bases and at J to 8 bases, leaving 4 bases not matched to a gene. The CDR3 contains 13 residues. Germline CDR1 SEHNR, CDR2 FQNEAQ (reference sequence). This CDR3 is CASSTSGWDEQFF. For the CDR3, the DNA is TGTGCCAGCAGCACTAGCGGGTGGGATGAGCAGTTCTTC. Full variable domain (remainder filled in from reference TRBV7-9 and TRBJ2-1): DTGVSQNPRHKITKRGQNVTFRCDPISEHNRLYWYRQTLGQGPEFLTYFQNEAQLEKSRLLSDRFSAERPKGSFSTLEIQRTEQGDSAMYLCASSTSGWDEQFFGPGTRLTVL.

The genes are TRBV28 and TRBJ2-3; D might be TRBD1 (9 bases). The germline V gene has CDR1 MDHEN and CDR2 SYDVKM. This CDR3 is built from 18 residues. V was cut by 3 bases and J by 3 bases, with 22 bases left in between. CDR3 DNA: TGTGCCAGCAGTTTGCGGGGGGCAGGGACAGGGAAGACAGATACGCAGTATTTT. It specifies CASSLRGAGTGKTDTQYF.

This clonotype was counted ten times or more. The chain recombines TRBV12-3 or TRBV12-4 with TRBJ2-1, with 7 bases lining up with TRBD2. This CDR3 spans 15 amino acids. Trimming cost V 4 bases and J 1 base; bases outside gene matches: 4. CDR3 residues: CASSWSSGSYNEQFF. In DNA form, the CDR3 reads TGTGCCAGCAGTTGGTCTAGCGGTTCCTACAATGAGCAGTTCTTC.

This clonotype appeared many times. The chain combines TRBV6-5 with TRBJ2-1, with a possible D match to TRBD1 (6 bases). Germline values: CDR1 MNHEY, CDR2 SVGAGI. CDR3 length: 16 amino acids. V dropped 0 bases and J dropped 4 bases, with 13 bases sitting between them. This chain's CDR3 is CASSYSGTTYYNEQFF. The DNA for the CDR3 is TGTGCCAGCAGTTACTCAGGGACAACCTATTACAATGAGCAGTTCTTC.

The chain joins TRBV5-1 to TRBJ2-5; D not certain. V was trimmed by 0 bases and J by 3 bases, leaving 9 bases between them. The CDR3 is made up of 14 amino acids. Germline V gives CDR1 SGHRS, CDR2 YFSETQ. CDR3 bases: TGCGCCAGCAGCTTGGCCCGGCAAAAAGAGACCCAGTACTTC. As protein: CASSLARQKETQYF.

At least ten counts were recorded for this clonotype. This chain links TRBV5-1 with TRBJ2-1; 8 nucleotides align to TRBD2. The CDR3 runs to 15 residues. Trimming cost V 2 bases and J 0 bases; bases outside gene matches: 1. Germline V gene sequence: CDR1 SGHRS, CDR2 YFSETQ. CDR3 sequence: CASSFSGDSYNEQFF. The CDR3 nucleotides are TGCGCCAGCAGCTTTAGCGGGGACTCCTACAATGAGCAGTTCTTC.

Comment on this clonotype: No conserved phenylalanine or tryptophan is present at the end of the CDR3, so a read error is the likely explanation. The V and J genes are TRBV11-2 and TRBJ1-1; possibly TRBD1 for D (5 bases). CDR3 length: 19 residues. Germline V gives CDR1 SGHAT, CDR2 FQNNGV. V was trimmed by 3 bases and J by 2 bases, leaving 25 bases between them. CDR3 sequence (DNA): TGTGCCAGCAGCTTGGAGGCGAACTTGGGGGTGGGGTATAACACTGAAGCTTTCTCT. Protein: CASSLEANLGVGYNTEAFS.

This clonotype was seen at least ten times. V and J are TRBV12-5 and TRBJ2-4; TRBD2 agrees at 9 bases. Germline CDR1 reads LGHNT; CDR2 reads FRNRAP. With 3 bases clipped from V and 7 bases from J, the junction kept 1 base outside the gene matches. The CDR3 loop spans 13 amino acids. In DNA form, the CDR3 reads TGTGCTAGTGGTTTCGGGACTAGCAACATTCAGTACTTC. Amino acids: CASGFGTSNIQYF.

This clonotype was counted ten times or more. The chain uses TRBV5-1 and TRBJ2-6; 9 positions match TRBD1. The junction had 5 bases not matched to a gene; V was cut back by 4 bases and J by 0 bases. CDR1 and CDR2 (germline): SGHRS, YFSETQ. CDR3 length equals 17 residues. As DNA, the CDR3 is TGCGCCAGCAGCCCGTGGACAGGGGACTCTGGGGCCAACGTCCTGACTTTC. It encodes CASSPWTGDSGANVLTF.

Many counts were recorded for this clonotype. The chain is built from TRBV15 and TRBJ2-1; D is possibly TRBD2 (7 bases). V gave up 5 bases and J gave up 7 bases, with 21 bases separating them. This CDR3 spans 16 amino acids. Germline lookup yields CDR1 LNHNV and CDR2 YYDKDF (reference sequence). CDR3 sequence: CATSPRGGGPLNEQFF. The CDR3 nucleotides read TGTGCCACCAGCCCTAGGGGGGGGGGCCCTTTGAATGAGCAGTTCTTC.

There are many counts of this clonotype. The chain employs TRBV12-3 or TRBV12-4 and TRBJ1-1; D might be TRBD1 (5 bases). The CDR3 runs 12 residues. V was shortened by 6 bases and J by 8 bases, with 13 bases between the two germline ends. The CDR3 sequence: CASSLGEVEAFF. The CDR3 region has the DNA TGTGCCAGCAGCCTAGGGGAAGTGGAAGCTTTCTTT.

This sequence joins TRBV20-1 and TRBJ1-1, with 10 bases lining up with TRBD1. CDR1 and CDR2 (germline): DFQATT, SNEGSKA (reference sequence). The ends lost 6 bases at V and 1 base at J; junction bases unmatched: 8. This CDR3 has 15 residues. In DNA form, the CDR3 reads TGCAGTGCAGAAAAGCGGACAGGGGGGAACACTGAAGCTTTCTTT. Translation gives CSAEKRTGGNTEAFF.

In this sample, this clonotype turned up many times. The rearrangement uses TRBV21-1 and TRBJ2-3. TRBV21-1 is described as a pseudogene. There are 14 residues in the CDR3. This CDR3 is CASSSRFDTDTQYF. Here the CDR3 DNA reads TGTGCCAGCAGTTCGAGGTTTGACACAGATACGCAGTATTTT.

This clonotype was recorded a few times. This rearrangement joins TRBV11-2 to TRBJ2-2, with D maybe TRBD1 (7 bases). With 2 bases removed from V and 0 bases from J, the gap between germline ends came to 13 bases. The germline CDR1 and CDR2 sequences are SGHAT and FQNNGV. The CDR3 contains 17 residues. The CDR3 region is CASSLPQGGANTGELFF. The CDR3 region has the DNA TGTGCCAGCAGCTTACCCCAGGGGGGAGCGAACACCGGGGAGCTGTTTTTT.

This clonotype has ten or more counts. This chain links TRBV5-1 with TRBJ1-2, with D uncertain. Germline assignment: CDR1 SGHRS and CDR2 YFSETQ. The germline V and J ends were trimmed by 0 bases and 3 bases, with 6 bases remaining between them. This CDR3 region has 13 residues. CDR3 sequence (DNA): TGCGCCAGCAGCTTGGCCGGGGACTATGGCTACACCTTC. This translates into CASSLAGDYGYTF.

Concerning this clonotype itself: This may come from a read error, since a much larger clone is one base off. The DNA for the CDR3 is TGTGCCAGCAACCCAACATGGGGGGCGCAAGAGCAGTACTTC. This translates into CASNPTWGAQEQYF. The J gene is TRBJ2-7, the V gene TRBV12-3 or TRBV12-4, with D tentatively TRBD1 or TRBD2 (6 bases each). V was trimmed by 7 bases and J by 7 bases, leaving 20 bases between them. CDR3 size: 14 residues.

This clonotype was observed many times. V and J are TRBV10-3 and TRBJ2-1; the match to TRBD2 covers 10 bases. This CDR3 spans 16 amino acids. Germline assignment: CDR1 ENHRY and CDR2 SYGVKD. The junction had 7 bases not matched to a gene; V was cut back by 1 base and J by 7 bases. CDR3 in DNA: TGTGCCATCAGTGAGTTTGCTAGCGGGAGCGGGAATGAGCAGTTCTTC. As protein: CAISEFASGSGNEQFF.

This clonotype appeared a few times. The V gene is TRBV5-1, the J gene TRBJ2-4, with 11 nucleotides matching TRBD2. Germline V CDR1 and CDR2: SGHRS, YFSETQ. The CDR3 has 18 residues. V trimming: 4 bases; J trimming: 1 base; junction bases outside the gene matches: 10. CDR3 sequence (DNA): TGCGCCAGCAGCCGAGCCCAGACTAGCGGGATGGCCAAAAACATTCAGTACTTC. Protein: CASSRAQTSGMAKNIQYF. The variable domain in full, with the rest retrieved from reference TRBV5-1 and TRBJ2-4, is KAGVTQTPRYLIKTRGQQVTLSCSPISGHRSVSWYQQTPGQGLQFLFEYFSETQRNKGNFPGRFSGRQFSNSRSEMNVSTLELGDSALYLCASSRAQTSGMAKNIQYFGAGTRLSVL.

This clonotype was counted ten times or more. The chain combines TRBV29-1 with TRBJ1-1; 8 bases line up with TRBD1. This CDR3 comprises 10 residues. In germline, CDR1 is SQVTM, CDR2 ANQGSEA. J was trimmed by 10 bases and V by 7 bases; bases with no gene match: 5. In DNA, the CDR3 is TGCAGCGCCGGACAGGGAATAGCTTTCTTT. It encodes CSAGQGIAFF.

This clonotype was observed a few times. This chain uses TRBV7-2 with TRBJ1-1; D ambiguous. The CDR3 loop spans 15 amino acids. CDR1 and CDR2 (germline): SGHTA, FQGNSA. Between the trimmed V and J ends, which lost 2 bases and 5 bases, there was a span of 15 bases. DNA for the CDR3: TGTGCCAGCAGCTTATCCCTAAAAGTCTGGACTGAAGCTTTCTTT. Its translation: CASSLSLKVWTEAFF.

There are many counts of this clonotype. The rearrangement joins TRBV12-3 or TRBV12-4 to TRBJ1-6; D remains ambiguous. This CDR3 has 14 amino acids. Trimming left V 3 bases short and J 5 bases short, with 8 bases between. Here the CDR3 reads CASSFSRDNSPLHF. In nucleotides, the CDR3 is TGTGCCAGCAGTTTTTCGAGGGATAATTCACCCCTCCACTTT.

The chain uses TRBV3-1 and TRBJ2-7, with D maybe TRBD2 (6 bases). V was clipped by 6 bases and J by 5 bases, with 14 bases between them. CDR1 LGHDT and CDR2 YNNKEL come from the germline V gene (reference sequence). CDR3 length equals 13 residues. The CDR3 is CASSRGTFNEQYF. CDR3 bases: TGTGCCAGCAGTCGGGGGACGTTTAACGAGCAGTACTTC.

This clonotype came up a few times. The chain couples TRBV12-5 to TRBJ2-1; 9 bases fit TRBD2. The CDR3 contains 15 residues. The V gene end was trimmed by 5 bases and the J gene end by 5 bases; junction bases not matched to a gene: 7. Germline lookup yields CDR1 LGHNT and CDR2 FRNRAP. The CDR3 DNA reads as TGTGCTAGTGGTCCCTTGGGACTAGCTGACAATGAGCAGTTCTTC. This gives the protein CASGPLGLADNEQFF. The entire variable domain, with the rest obtained from reference TRBV12-5 and TRBJ2-1, is as follows: DARVTQTPRHKVTEMGQEVTMRCQPILGHNTVFWYRQTMMQGLELLAYFRNRAPLDDSGMPKDRFSAEMPDATLATLKIQPSEPRDSAVYFCASGPLGLADNEQFFGPGTRLTVL.

The table lists this clonotype with a few counts. This chain's CDR3 is CASSSPRTGELFF. In DNA, the CDR3 is TGTGCCAGCAGTTCTCCGCGGACCGGGGAGCTGTTTTTT. The V call is TRBV7-9, the J call TRBJ2-2; the D is unclear. From germline, CDR1 is SEHNR and CDR2 FQNEAQ (reference sequence). V gave up 6 bases and J gave up 5 bases, with 10 bases separating them. The CDR3 is 13 residues long.

In the case of this clonotype: A much larger clone differs from this one at a single base, so this may be a read error. The CDR3 DNA reads as TGTTCCAGCAGTTGGGACCGGACCCGAGGCCTAGGTATATATGGCTACACCTTC. It specifies CSSSWDRTRGLGIYGYTF. V gene TRBV6-5 combines with J gene TRBJ1-2; the D gene is possibly TRBD1 (5 bases). The V gene's germline CDR1 is MNHEY and CDR2 SVGAGI. This CDR3 contains 18 residues.

This clonotype was seen more than once but under ten times. CDR3 DNA: TGTGCCAGCAGCTTAGACTGGAACGAGCCCGATAGACGCTACGAGCAGTACTTC. This translates into CASSLDWNEPDRRYEQYF. The chain joins TRBV7-6 to TRBJ2-7, with no clear D. Trimming removed 1 base at V and 3 bases at J, with 22 bases between. The V gene's germline CDR1 is SGHVS and CDR2 FNYEAQ. The CDR3 extends over 18 amino acids.